This T cell receptor (beta chain) was sequenced for a study of cytomegalovirus exposure and HLA in healthy donors. The PCR employed 60 Vbeta primers together with 13 Jbeta primers. Libraries were prepared by immunoSEQ multiplex PCR; TCRdb keeps only in-frame clonotypes and omits some of them. The top ten clones hold 0.65% to 0.75% of a sample with about 180,000 clones, 70% to 85% of them seen once. A note on this clone: Antigen: not known.

General study results and limits: Investigators reported 150 to 200 TCR beta chains as tied to cytomegalovirus. CMV serostatus was the sole immune exposure information available. An analysis done earlier found most TCR beta V segments productive about 90% or about 30% of the time. Among donors in an Asian-associated ancestry cluster, a later analysis reportedly found fewer N-insertions than the roughly 610-donor mean.

The sequenced sample consisted of PBMCs. The receptor comes from a woman between 40 and 50 years old in good health and CMV-seronegative.

The CDR3 nucleotides are TGTGCCAGCAGTAGTTTTAGCGGGAACGACAATGAGCAGTTCTTC. It yields the protein CASSSFSGNDNEQFF. J is TRBJ2-1 and V is TRBV6-4, with 8 bases matching TRBD2. J was trimmed by 5 bases and V by 5 bases; bases with no gene match: 8. Germline V gene sequence: CDR1 MRHNA, CDR2 SNTAGT. The CDR3 has 15 amino acids.